The clone carrying this TCR beta chain was found a few times. The entry originates in a study of blood T cells in healthy people across ages. Sample-barcoded 5' priming and a J-beta primer mix drove a second PCR of roughly 6 to 12 cycles. TCRdb re-called the 5' RACE reads with MiXCR, one entry per CDR3 protein. The sample has around 1,500,000 distinct CDR3 sequences; about 30% are singletons. The germline gives CDR1 SGHRS, CDR2 YFSETQ. The CDR3 is 15 amino acids. V was clipped by 3 bases and J by 4 bases; unmatched bases: 6. Sequencing was performed on blood. V gene TRBV5-1 combines with J gene TRBJ2-1; TRBD2 aligns across 8 bases. The clonotype was recovered from a woman aged 30 to 39 in good health. CDR3 in DNA: TGCGCCAGCAGCTACGAGATAGCGGGGTACAATGAGCAGTTCTTC. This sequence encodes CASSYEIAGYNEQFF.